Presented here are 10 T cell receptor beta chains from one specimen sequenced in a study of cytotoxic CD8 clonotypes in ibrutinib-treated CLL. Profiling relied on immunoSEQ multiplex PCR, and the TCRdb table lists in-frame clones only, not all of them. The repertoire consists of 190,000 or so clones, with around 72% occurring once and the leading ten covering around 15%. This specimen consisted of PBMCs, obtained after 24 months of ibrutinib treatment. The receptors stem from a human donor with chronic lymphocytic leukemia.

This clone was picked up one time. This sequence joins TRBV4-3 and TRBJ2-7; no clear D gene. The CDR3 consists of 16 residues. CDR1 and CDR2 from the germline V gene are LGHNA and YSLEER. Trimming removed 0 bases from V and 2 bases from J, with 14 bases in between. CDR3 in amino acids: CASSQERSALPYEQYF. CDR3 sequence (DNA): TGCGCCAGCAGCCAAGAACGGTCCGCACTCCCCTACGAGCAGTACTTC.

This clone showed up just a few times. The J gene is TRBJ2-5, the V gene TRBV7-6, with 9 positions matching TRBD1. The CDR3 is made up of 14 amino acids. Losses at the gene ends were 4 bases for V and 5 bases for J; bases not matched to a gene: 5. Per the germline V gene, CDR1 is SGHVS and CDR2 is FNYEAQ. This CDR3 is CASSSGQGMETQYF. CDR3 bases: TGTGCCAGCAGCTCCGGACAGGGGATGGAGACCCAGTACTTC. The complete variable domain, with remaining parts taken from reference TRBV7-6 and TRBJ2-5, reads GAGVSQSPRYKVTKRGQDVALRCDPISGHVSLYWYRQALGQGPEFLTYFNYEAQQDKSGLPNDRFSAERPEGSISTLTIQRTEQRDSAMYRCASSSGQGMETQYFGPGTRLLVL.

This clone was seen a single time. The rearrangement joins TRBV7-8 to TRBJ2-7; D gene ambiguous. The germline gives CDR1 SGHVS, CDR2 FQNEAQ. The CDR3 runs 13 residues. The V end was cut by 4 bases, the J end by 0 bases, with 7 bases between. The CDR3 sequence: CASSSKSSYEQYF. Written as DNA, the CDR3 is TGTGCCAGCAGCTCCAAAAGCTCCTACGAGCAGTACTTC.

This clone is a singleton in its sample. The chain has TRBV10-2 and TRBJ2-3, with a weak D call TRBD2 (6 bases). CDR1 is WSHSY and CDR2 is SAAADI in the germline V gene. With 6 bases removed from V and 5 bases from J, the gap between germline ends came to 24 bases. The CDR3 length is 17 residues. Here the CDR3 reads CASRMPLGLSELDTQYF. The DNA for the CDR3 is TGCGCCAGCAGAATGCCACTTGGACTATCTGAGTTAGATACGCAGTATTTT.

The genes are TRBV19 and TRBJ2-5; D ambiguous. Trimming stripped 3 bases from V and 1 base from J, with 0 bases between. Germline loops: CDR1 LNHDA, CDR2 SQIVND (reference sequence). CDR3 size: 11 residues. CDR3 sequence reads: CASSIQETQYF. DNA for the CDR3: TGTGCCAGTAGTATCCAAGAGACCCAGTACTTC. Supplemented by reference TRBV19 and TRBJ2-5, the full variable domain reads DGGITQSPKYLFRKEGQNVTLSCEQNLNHDAMYWYRQDPGQGLRLIYYSQIVNDFQKGDIAEGYSVSREKKESFPLTVTSAQKNPTAFYLCASSIQETQYFGPGTRLLVL.

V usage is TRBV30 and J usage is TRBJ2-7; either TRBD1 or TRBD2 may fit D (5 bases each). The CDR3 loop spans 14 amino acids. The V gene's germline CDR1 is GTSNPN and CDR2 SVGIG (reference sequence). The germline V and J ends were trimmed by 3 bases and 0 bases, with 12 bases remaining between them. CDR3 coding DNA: TGTGCCTGGAGCCTGGGACGGGGCTCCTACGAGCAGTACTTC. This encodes CAWSLGRGSYEQYF.

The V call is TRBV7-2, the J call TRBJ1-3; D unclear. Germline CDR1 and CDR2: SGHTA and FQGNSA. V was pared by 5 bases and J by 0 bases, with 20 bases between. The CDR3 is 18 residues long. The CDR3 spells CASSQDLSIGLSGNTIYF. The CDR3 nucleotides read TGTGCCAGCAGCCAAGACCTTTCTATAGGCCTCTCTGGAAACACCATATATTTT.

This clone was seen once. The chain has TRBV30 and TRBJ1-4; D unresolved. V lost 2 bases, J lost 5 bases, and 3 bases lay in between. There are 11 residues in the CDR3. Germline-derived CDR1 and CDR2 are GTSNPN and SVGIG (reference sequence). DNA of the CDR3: TGTGCCTGGAGTTTAAATGAAAAACTGTTTTTT. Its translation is CAWSLNEKLFF.

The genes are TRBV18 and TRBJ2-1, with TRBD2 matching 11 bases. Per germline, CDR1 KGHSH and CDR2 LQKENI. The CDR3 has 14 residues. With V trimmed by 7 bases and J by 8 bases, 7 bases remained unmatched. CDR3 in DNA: TGTGCCAGCTTCACTAGCGGGAGTTCGGATGAGCAGTTCTTC. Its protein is CASFTSGSSDEQFF.

CDR3 coding DNA: TGTGCCAGCAGCCCGGGACTAGCGATGGGGGGTGAGCAGTTCTTC. This gives the protein CASSPGLAMGGEQFF. The genes are TRBV7-2 and TRBJ2-1; TRBD2 agrees at 10 bases. Germline CDR1 SGHTA, CDR2 FQGNSA. The CDR3 extends over 15 amino acids. The J segment lost 9 bases and the V segment lost 5 bases, leaving 10 bases of the junction unmatched.